This TCR beta chain originates from a study of blood T cell repertoires in COVID-19. Study in general: Acute and convalescent COVID-19 specimens originated in the United States, Italy and Spain.

The CDR3 covers 15 residues. Germline CDR1 SGHNT, CDR2 YYREEE (reference sequence). Trimming left V 0 bases short and J 6 bases short, with 15 bases between. During active infection, Seattle patients enrolled and were then monitored through disease. Profiled with immunoSEQ multiplex PCR; TCRdb holds only in-frame clones, not every one. The profile shows around 290,000 clones, 90% to 95% of them singletons. Sequenced material: peripheral blood. The chain recombines TRBV5-4 with TRBJ1-1, with D perhaps matching TRBD1 (5 bases). The receptor was derived from a woman aged 30 to 39 with COVID-19, enrolled during active disease. The CDR3 sequence: CASSLGQGGPPEAFF. In DNA, the CDR3 is TGTGCCAGCAGCTTGGGGCAGGGAGGACCTCCTGAAGCTTTCTTT.